These 28 T cell receptor beta chains were sequenced from one sample in a study of response to subunit inactivated influenza vaccine. TCRdb used MiXCR to reprocess the RT-PCR reads, holding one entry per CDR3 protein. The sample includes 500,000 to 700,000 distinct CDR3 sequences, under 25% of them seen just once. The data also belong to a second study, concerning T cells expressing NK-cell markers. That paper notes: TCR beta cDNA was made by 5'RACE template switching with UMIs.

The sequences come from CD4+ T cells sorted from PBMCs, collected 11 to 12 days after vaccination. These receptors were taken from a man aged 50-59 years who received an inactivated influenza vaccine.

This sequence joins TRBV7-6 and TRBJ2-3; perhaps TRBD2 as D (5 bases). The germline CDR1 and CDR2 sequences are SGHVS and FNYEAQ. Trimming left V 1 base short and J 5 bases short, with 13 bases between. The CDR3 length is 15 residues. CDR3 sequence: CASSLGGTRGDTQYF. In DNA, the CDR3 is TGTGCCAGCAGCTTAGGAGGTACTCGGGGAGATACGCAGTATTTT.

This clonotype was found many times. This chain uses TRBV7-2 with TRBJ2-3; no definite D call. Germline V CDR1 and CDR2: SGHTA, FQGNSA. This CDR3 contains 14 residues. The germline V and J ends were trimmed by 1 base and 3 bases, with 8 bases remaining between them. The CDR3 region is CASSLGPVTDTQYF. The CDR3, as DNA: TGTGCCAGCAGCTTAGGGCCGGTGACAGATACGCAGTATTTT. Full variable domain (rest looked up from reference TRBV7-2 and TRBJ2-3): GAGVSQSPSNKVTEKGKDVELRCDPISGHTALYWYRQSLGQGLEFLIYFQGNSAPDKSGLPSDRFSAERTGGSVSTLTIQRTQQEDSAVYLCASSLGPVTDTQYFGPGTRLTVL.

The CDR3 reads CASSSRTGLYNEQFF. In DNA, the CDR3 is TGTGCCAGCAGTTCACGGACAGGGCTCTACAATGAGCAGTTCTTC. The chain links TRBV27 to TRBJ2-1, with 8 bases matching TRBD1. This CDR3 comprises 15 residues. J lost 3 bases, V lost 4 bases, and 5 bases had no gene match. Per the germline V gene, CDR1 is MNHEY and CDR2 is SMNVEV (reference sequence).

The V and J genes are TRBV11-3 and TRBJ1-1; D ambiguous. The CDR3 runs 13 residues. V gave up 1 base and J gave up 3 bases, with 6 bases separating them. Germline CDR1 and CDR2: SGHNT and YENEEA. DNA for the CDR3: TGTGCCAGCAGCTTAGCAACGGACACTGAAGCTTTCTTT. This codes for CASSLATDTEAFF. The full variable domain, in which reference TRBV11-3 and TRBJ1-1 provide the parts outside the CDR3, is EAGVVQSPRYKIIEKKQPVAFWCNPISGHNTLYWYLQNLGQGPELLIRYENEEAVDDSQLPKDRFSAERLKGVDSTLKIQPAELGDSAVYLCASSLATDTEAFFGQGTRLTVV.

This chain uses TRBV27 with TRBJ1-2; D not certain. The germline V and J ends were trimmed by 3 bases and 0 bases, with 11 bases remaining between them. There are 15 residues in the CDR3. CDR1 is MNHEY and CDR2 is SMNVEV in the germline V gene (reference sequence). The CDR3 sequence: CASSFGGAPNYGYTF. CDR3 bases: TGTGCCAGCAGTTTCGGAGGCGCTCCTAACTATGGCTACACCTTC.

The chain combines TRBV29-1 with TRBJ2-3; the D gene is possibly TRBD2 (6 bases). The CDR3 consists of 14 residues. Germline values: CDR1 SQVTM, CDR2 ANQGSEA. Trimming removed 2 bases at V and 3 bases at J, with 12 bases between. The CDR3, as DNA: TGCAGCGTTGAAAAGCGACTAGTTACAGATACGCAGTATTTT. Translated, it gives CSVEKRLVTDTQYF.

This sequence joins TRBV20-1 and TRBJ2-1; D is possibly TRBD2 (5 bases). CDR1 and CDR2 (germline): DFQATT, SNEGSKA (reference sequence). V shed 0 bases and J shed 4 bases, with 13 bases lying between them. The CDR3 is made up of 15 amino acids. The CDR3 DNA follows: TGCAGTGCTAGAGATCCCCGTGGGAGTTACAATGAGCAGTTCTTC. Amino acid sequence: CSARDPRGSYNEQFF.

This clonotype was seen a handful of times. V and J are TRBV5-1 and TRBJ2-2; 10 bases are shared with TRBD1. Unmatched junction bases numbered 3, after V lost 0 bases and J lost 4 bases. CDR1 and CDR2 (germline): SGHRS, YFSETQ. The length of the CDR3 is 16 residues. Here the CDR3 reads CASSLAGQGSTGELFF. CDR3 DNA: TGCGCCAGCAGCTTGGCGGGACAGGGGTCCACCGGGGAGCTGTTTTTT.

This clonotype has just a few counts. The chain has TRBV3-1 and TRBJ2-5; possible D gene TRBD2, 6 bases. V lost 2 bases to trimming and J lost 4 bases, with 8 bases between them. This CDR3 contains 13 residues. CDR1 and CDR2 from the germline V gene are LGHDT and YNNKEL (reference sequence). The CDR3, as DNA: TGTGCCAGCAGCCAAAAGGGACTAGAGACCCAGTACTTC. Its translation: CASSQKGLETQYF.

The CDR3 DNA reads as TGTGCCTGGAGTTACACTTCCTACGAGCAGTACTTC. Translated, it gives CAWSYTSYEQYF. The rearrangement joins TRBV6-5 to TRBJ2-7; no clear D gene. This CDR3 spans 12 amino acids. V was cut by 11 bases and J by 1 base, with 12 bases left in between. The V gene's germline CDR1 is MNHEY and CDR2 SVGAGI.

This clonotype was detected only once. The chain employs TRBV20-1 and TRBJ1-2; 9 nucleotides match TRBD1. V was pared by 4 bases and J by 4 bases, with 10 bases of the junction left unmatched. CDR1 and CDR2 (germline): DFQATT, SNEGSKA (reference sequence). The CDR3 is 15 residues long. The CDR3 loop reads CSATSGTGSSYGYTF. The DNA for the CDR3 is TGCAGTGCTACCTCCGGGACAGGGTCTTCCTATGGCTACACCTTC.

This clonotype came up a few times. This rearrangement joins TRBV20-1 to TRBJ2-3; the D gene could be TRBD1 or TRBD2 (5 bases each). V was pared by 5 bases and J by 2 bases, with 14 bases between. CDR1 DFQATT and CDR2 SNEGSKA come from the germline V gene (reference sequence). This CDR3 is 14 amino acids long. CDR3 nucleotide sequence: TGCAGTGCTGAAAGTAGGGGAGTCACAGATACGCAGTATTTT. Its translation is CSAESRGVTDTQYF.

The V gene is TRBV7-9, the J gene TRBJ2-4, with 7 bases lining up with TRBD2. The germline V gene has CDR1 SEHNR and CDR2 FQNEAQ (reference sequence). This CDR3 is built from 16 residues. The J segment lost 0 bases and the V segment lost 4 bases, leaving 6 bases of the junction unmatched. In DNA form, the CDR3 reads TGTGCCAGCAGCTCCCTAGCGGCCCTAGCCAAAAACATTCAGTACTTC. Protein product: CASSSLAALAKNIQYF.

This clonotype was picked up a small number of times. J is TRBJ2-3 and V is TRBV14; D is unclear. V lost 1 base to trimming and J lost 1 base, with 12 bases between them. The CDR3 is made up of 16 amino acids. Germline V lookup: CDR1 SGHDN, CDR2 FVKESK. DNA for the CDR3: TGTGCCAGCAGCCAAGGAGCTGGATGGGGCACAGATACGCAGTATTTT. This sequence encodes CASSQGAGWGTDTQYF.

The table lists this clonotype with a few counts. The chain carries TRBV4-1 and TRBJ1-6; TRBD1 is a possible D gene (5 bases). Germline V gene data show CDR1 as MGHRA and CDR2 as YSYEKL. The CDR3 is made up of 15 amino acids. The V end was cut by 1 base, the J end by 9 bases, with 13 bases between. The CDR3 protein is CASSQVGQRGSPLHF. The CDR3 bases are TGCGCCAGCAGCCAAGTGGGCCAGAGGGGTTCACCCCTCCACTTT.

This clonotype was counted ten times or more. V and J are TRBV20-1 and TRBJ2-3, with 9 bases identical to TRBD1. In germline, CDR1 is DFQATT, CDR2 SNEGSKA (reference sequence). The CDR3 is 14 amino acids. V shed 6 bases and J 2 bases; nucleotides not matched to a gene: 6. The chain's CDR3 is CSAQDRGHTDTQYF. The CDR3 bases are TGCAGTGCCCAGGACAGGGGCCACACAGATACGCAGTATTTT.

This clonotype was counted only a few times. This chain links TRBV7-9 with TRBJ2-2, with D possibly matching TRBD2 (6 bases). Germline values: CDR1 SEHNR, CDR2 FQNEAQ (reference sequence). This CDR3 has 17 residues. With 5 bases removed from V and 5 bases from J, the gap between germline ends came to 21 bases. The CDR3 loop reads CASSRGLSGQVTGELFF. The CDR3 coding sequence is TGTGCCAGCAGCCGGGGACTCTCCGGACAAGTAACCGGGGAGCTGTTTTTT.

A few counts support this clonotype. The chain employs TRBV29-1 and TRBJ2-1; 8 bases fit TRBD2. Germline V gene lookup returns CDR1 SQVTM and CDR2 ANQGSEA. The CDR3 sequence is 15 residues long. The junction had 17 bases not matched to a gene; V was cut back by 7 bases and J by 9 bases. The CDR3 protein is CSAPQPGGRTGEQFF. DNA for the CDR3: TGCAGCGCCCCGCAACCGGGCGGGAGGACGGGTGAGCAGTTCTTC.

This clonotype was counted between two and nine times. This chain joins TRBV9 and TRBJ2-3, with D possibly being TRBD2 (6 bases). The CDR3 totals 14 residues. Germline CDR1 SGDLS, CDR2 YYNGEE. Trimming left V 0 bases short and J 5 bases short, with 10 bases between. CDR3 nucleotides: TGTGCCAGCAGCGTAGCCCGGCGGGGAGATACGCAGTATTTT. As protein: CASSVARRGDTQYF.

The chain has TRBV15 and TRBJ2-1; a weak D match, TRBD1 (5 bases). V was shortened by 5 bases and J by 5 bases, with 22 bases between the two germline ends. Germline loops: CDR1 LNHNV, CDR2 YYDKDF (reference sequence). CDR3 size: 17 residues. CDR3 sequence (DNA): TGTGCCACCAGCGGCAGTCTCAGGGATGGCATTAACAATGAGCAGTTCTTC. This gives the protein CATSGSLRDGINNEQFF.

The chain uses TRBV24-1 and TRBJ2-3, with TRBD2 identical over 7 bases. Germline lookup yields CDR1 KGHDR and CDR2 SFDVKD. Trimming took 7 bases from V and 9 from J; bases not matched to a gene: 12. CDR3 size: 14 residues. DNA of the CDR3: TGTGCCACCAGCGCTATAGCGGGTGATAAAACGCAGTATTTT. Translating it yields CATSAIAGDKTQYF.

V usage is TRBV20-1 and J usage is TRBJ2-1, with 7 bases that match TRBD2. This CDR3 contains 13 residues. J was trimmed by 10 bases and V by 4 bases; bases with no gene match: 10. CDR1 and CDR2 from the germline V gene are DFQATT and SNEGSKA (reference sequence). The CDR3 here is CSAMGEGRGEQFF. Written as DNA, the CDR3 is TGCAGTGCTATGGGGGAGGGCCGGGGGGAGCAGTTCTTC.

This clonotype was recorded a few times. This rearrangement joins TRBV20-1 to TRBJ2-1, with TRBD2 matching over 10 bases. Germline CDR1 and CDR2: DFQATT and SNEGSKA (reference sequence). CDR3 length equals 14 residues. The J segment lost 7 bases and the V segment lost 5 bases, leaving 8 bases of the junction unmatched. CDR3 protein: CSAQAGGPVNEQFF. CDR3 sequence (DNA): TGCAGTGCTCAAGCGGGGGGGCCGGTAAATGAGCAGTTCTTC.

This clonotype turned up a few times. The chain couples TRBV29-1 to TRBJ2-1; either TRBD1 or TRBD2 may fit D (5 bases each). Trimming shortened V by 3 bases and J by 8 bases, and 17 bases separated the two germline ends. The length of the CDR3 is 14 residues. Looked up from germline, CDR1 is SQVTM and CDR2 is ANQGSEA. The CDR3 DNA is TGCAGCGTTGATAGAGGGGCGCGATCGGATGAGCAGTTCTTC. Encoded protein: CSVDRGARSDEQFF.

This clonotype was counted only a few times. The CDR3 DNA sequence: TGTGCCAGCAGCCCAGATGTAGGGAGGGGTCGACCTGAGCAGTTCTTC. As protein: CASSPDVGRGRPEQFF. The V and J genes are TRBV9 and TRBJ2-1, with TRBD2 matching 7 bases. The trim removed 4 bases at V and 9 bases at J, leaving 16 bases unmatched. CDR3 size: 16 residues. The germline CDR1 and CDR2 sequences are SGDLS and YYNGEE.

This clonotype was picked up a small number of times. The J gene is TRBJ2-2, the V gene TRBV6-2 or TRBV6-3, with D possibly being TRBD2 (5 bases). Between the trimmed V and J ends, which lost 5 bases and 3 bases, there was a span of 10 bases. Germline values: CDR1 MNHEY, CDR2 SVGEGT. This CDR3 region has 14 residues. The DNA for the CDR3 is TGTGCCAGCAGTATAGCGCTAGACACCGGGGAGCTGTTTTTT. Its protein product is CASSIALDTGELFF.

This clonotype was seen only a few times. A much larger clone sits a single nucleotide away, making a read error possible. The chain links TRBV7-2 to TRBJ2-1; D call uncertain. CDR1 SGHTA and CDR2 FQGNSA come from the germline V gene. V was cut by 3 bases and J by 6 bases, with 6 bases left in between. The CDR3 consists of 12 residues. Here the CDR3 DNA reads TGTGCCAGCAGCTTCGTGGGCAATGAGCAGTTCTTC. Encoded protein: CASSFVGNEQFF.

This clonotype occurred a few times. This chain uses TRBV18 with TRBJ2-7, with D maybe TRBD1 (5 bases). The CDR3 loop spans 13 amino acids. The V gene lost 3 bases and the J gene lost 0 bases, with 6 bases spanning the gap. The germline V gene encodes CDR1 KGHSH and CDR2 LQKENI. Here the CDR3 reads CASSPGASYEQYF. CDR3 nucleotides: TGTGCCAGCTCACCTGGGGCCTCCTACGAGCAGTACTTC.